The present TCR beta chain was sequenced within a study of shared T cell receptors in the human thymus. V gave up 2 bases and J gave up 1 base, with 17 bases separating them. The CDR3 consists of 17 residues. Germline values: CDR1 MNHNS, CDR2 SASEGT. Some clones are missing from TCRdb's copy, which holds only in-frame ones; the method was immunoSEQ multiplex PCR. The repertoire holds over 450,000 clones, with around 82% as singletons. This clone was observed a handful of times. The sample also formed part of further work on human thymus T cells. That source notes: Resections removed during corrective heart surgery provided the thymus tissue used. In thymic and blood repertoires alike, V and J usage looked biased.

The source is a boy less than two years old with a congenital heart defect. This chain joins TRBV6-1 and TRBJ1-1; tentative D call: TRBD1 (5 bases). Sequencing input: thymocytes. CDR3 protein: CASSESPGPQANTEAFF. CDR3 in DNA: TGTGCCAGCAGTGAAAGTCCAGGGCCCCAGGCGAACACTGAAGCTTTCTTT.